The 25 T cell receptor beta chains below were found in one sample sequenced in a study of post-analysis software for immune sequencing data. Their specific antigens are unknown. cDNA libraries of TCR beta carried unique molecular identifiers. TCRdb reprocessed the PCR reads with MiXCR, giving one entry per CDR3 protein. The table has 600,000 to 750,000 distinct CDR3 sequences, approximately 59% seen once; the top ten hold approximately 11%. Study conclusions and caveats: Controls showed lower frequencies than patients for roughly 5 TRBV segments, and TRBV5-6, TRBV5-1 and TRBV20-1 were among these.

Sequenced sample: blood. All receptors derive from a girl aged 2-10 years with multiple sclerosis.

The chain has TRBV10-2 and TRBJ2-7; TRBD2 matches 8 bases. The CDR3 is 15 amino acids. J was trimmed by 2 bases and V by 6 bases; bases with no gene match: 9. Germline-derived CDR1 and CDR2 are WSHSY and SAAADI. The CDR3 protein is CASRAGGGMTYEQYF. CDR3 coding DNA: TGCGCCAGCAGGGCTGGCGGGGGGATGACCTACGAGCAGTACTTC.

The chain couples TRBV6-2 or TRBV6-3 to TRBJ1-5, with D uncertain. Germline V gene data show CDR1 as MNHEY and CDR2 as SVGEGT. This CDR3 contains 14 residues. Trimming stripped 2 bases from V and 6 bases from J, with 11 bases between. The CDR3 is CASSYGSGSQPQHF. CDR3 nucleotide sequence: TGTGCCAGCAGTTACGGATCCGGGAGTCAGCCCCAGCATTTT.

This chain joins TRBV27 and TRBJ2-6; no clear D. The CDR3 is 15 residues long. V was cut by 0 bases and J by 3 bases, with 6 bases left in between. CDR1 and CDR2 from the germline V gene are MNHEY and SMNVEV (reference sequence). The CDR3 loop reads CASSLSGNGANVLTF. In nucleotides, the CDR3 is TGTGCCAGCAGTTTATCAGGGAATGGGGCCAACGTCCTGACTTTC. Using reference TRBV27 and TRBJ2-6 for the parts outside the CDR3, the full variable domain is EAQVTQNPRYLITVTGKKLTVTCSQNMNHEYMSWYRQDPGLGLRQIYYSMNVEVTDKGDVPEGYKVSRKEKRNFPLILESPSPNQTSLYFCASSLSGNGANVLTFGAGSRLTVL.

As DNA, the CDR3 is TGTGCCAGCAGCTTAATGCGCCTAGCGGGATACAATGAGCAGTTCTTC. Protein: CASSLMRLAGYNEQFF. The chain carries TRBV7-2 and TRBJ2-1; 9 bases align to TRBD2. This CDR3 has 16 amino acids. The germline V gene has CDR1 SGHTA and CDR2 FQGNSA. J gave up 4 bases and V 2 bases, and 6 bases lay outside the gene matches. Supplemented by reference TRBV7-2 and TRBJ2-1, the full variable domain reads GAGVSQSPSNKVTEKGKDVELRCDPISGHTALYWYRQSLGQGLEFLIYFQGNSAPDKSGLPSDRFSAERTGGSVSTLTIQRTQQEDSAVYLCASSLMRLAGYNEQFFGPGTRLTVL.

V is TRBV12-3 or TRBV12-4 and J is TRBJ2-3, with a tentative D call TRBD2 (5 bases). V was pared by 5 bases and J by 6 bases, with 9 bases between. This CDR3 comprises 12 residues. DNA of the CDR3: TGTGCCAGCAGTATTCGAGGGGATACGCAGTATTTT. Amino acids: CASSIRGDTQYF.

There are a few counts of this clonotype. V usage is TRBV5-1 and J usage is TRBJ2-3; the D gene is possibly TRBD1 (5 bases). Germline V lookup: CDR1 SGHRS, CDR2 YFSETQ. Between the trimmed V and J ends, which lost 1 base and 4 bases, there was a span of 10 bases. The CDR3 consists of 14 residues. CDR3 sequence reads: CASSLYQGADTQYF. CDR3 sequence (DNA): TGCGCCAGCAGCTTGTATCAGGGCGCAGATACGCAGTATTTT.

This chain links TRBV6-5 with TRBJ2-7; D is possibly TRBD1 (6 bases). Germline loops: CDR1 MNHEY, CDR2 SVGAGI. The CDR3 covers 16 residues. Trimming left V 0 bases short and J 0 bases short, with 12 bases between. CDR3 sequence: CASSYSTGQRSYEQYF. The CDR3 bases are TGTGCCAGCAGTTACTCTACCGGACAGCGCTCCTACGAGCAGTACTTC.

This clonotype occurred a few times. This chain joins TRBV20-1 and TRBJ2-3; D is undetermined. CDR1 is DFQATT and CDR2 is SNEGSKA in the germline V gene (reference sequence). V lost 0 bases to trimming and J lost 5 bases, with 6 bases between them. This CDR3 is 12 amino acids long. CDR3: CSARDLGDTQYF. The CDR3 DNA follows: TGCAGTGCTAGAGATCTTGGAGATACGCAGTATTTT.

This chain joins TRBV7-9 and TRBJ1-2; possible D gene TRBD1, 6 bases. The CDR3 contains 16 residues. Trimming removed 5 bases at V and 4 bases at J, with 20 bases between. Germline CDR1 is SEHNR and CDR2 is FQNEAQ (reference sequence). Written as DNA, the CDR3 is TGTGCCAGCAGCGCAAGAAGCCGACAGGATTCCTATGGCTACACCTTC. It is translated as CASSARSRQDSYGYTF.

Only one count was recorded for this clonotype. The CDR3 sequence is CASSFDRGEETQYF. CDR3 nucleotides: TGCGCCAGCAGTTTTGACAGGGGGGAAGAGACCCAGTACTTC. This chain joins TRBV5-1 and TRBJ2-5; TRBD1 matches at 9 bases. This CDR3 region has 14 residues. Losses at the gene ends were 5 bases for V and 3 bases for J; bases not matched to a gene: 5. The germline CDR1 and CDR2 sequences are SGHRS and YFSETQ.

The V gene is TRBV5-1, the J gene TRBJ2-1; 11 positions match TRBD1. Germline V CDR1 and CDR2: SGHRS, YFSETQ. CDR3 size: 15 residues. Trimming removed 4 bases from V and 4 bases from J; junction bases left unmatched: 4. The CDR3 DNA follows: TGCGCCAGCAGCAAAGGACAGGGGGCTTACAATGAGCAGTTCTTC. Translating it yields CASSKGQGAYNEQFF.

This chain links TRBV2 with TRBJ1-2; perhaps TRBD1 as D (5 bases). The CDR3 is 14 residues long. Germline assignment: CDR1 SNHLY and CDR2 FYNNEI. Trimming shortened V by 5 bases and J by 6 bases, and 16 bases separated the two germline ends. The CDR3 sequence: CASSPRALRDGYTF. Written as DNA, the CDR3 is TGTGCCAGCAGTCCCAGGGCCTTGCGGGATGGCTACACCTTC.

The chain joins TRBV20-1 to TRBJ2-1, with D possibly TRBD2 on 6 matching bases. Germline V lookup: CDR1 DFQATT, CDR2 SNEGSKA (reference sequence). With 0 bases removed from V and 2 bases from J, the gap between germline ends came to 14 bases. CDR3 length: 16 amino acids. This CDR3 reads CSARDWTIDAYNEQFF. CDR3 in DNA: TGCAGTGCTAGAGATTGGACTATAGATGCCTACAATGAGCAGTTCTTC.

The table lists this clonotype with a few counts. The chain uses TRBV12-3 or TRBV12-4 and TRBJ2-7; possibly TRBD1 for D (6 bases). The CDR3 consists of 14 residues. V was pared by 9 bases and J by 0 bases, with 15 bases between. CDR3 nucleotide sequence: TGTGCCAGTCTCAGGGGCCCCGGCTCCTACGAGCAGTACTTC. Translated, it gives CASLRGPGSYEQYF.

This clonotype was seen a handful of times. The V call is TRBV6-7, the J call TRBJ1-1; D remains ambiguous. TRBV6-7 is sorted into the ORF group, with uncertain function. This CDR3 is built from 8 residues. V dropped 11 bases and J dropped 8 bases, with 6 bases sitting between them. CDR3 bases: TGTGCCCGCGGGGAAGCTTTCTTT. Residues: CARGEAFF.

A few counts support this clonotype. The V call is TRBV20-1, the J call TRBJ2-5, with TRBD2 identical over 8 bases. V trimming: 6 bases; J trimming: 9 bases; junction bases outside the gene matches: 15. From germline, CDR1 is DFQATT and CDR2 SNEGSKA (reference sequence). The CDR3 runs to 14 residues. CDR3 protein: CSAGTWLAGGSQYF. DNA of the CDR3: TGCAGTGCCGGGACGTGGCTAGCGGGCGGGTCCCAGTACTTC.

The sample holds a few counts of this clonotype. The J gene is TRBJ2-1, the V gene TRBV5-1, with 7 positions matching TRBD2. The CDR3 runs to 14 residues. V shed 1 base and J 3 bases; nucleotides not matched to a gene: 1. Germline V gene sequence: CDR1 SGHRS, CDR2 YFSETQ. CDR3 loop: CASSLTSDYNEQFF. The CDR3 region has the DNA TGCGCCAGCAGCTTGACTAGCGACTACAATGAGCAGTTCTTC.

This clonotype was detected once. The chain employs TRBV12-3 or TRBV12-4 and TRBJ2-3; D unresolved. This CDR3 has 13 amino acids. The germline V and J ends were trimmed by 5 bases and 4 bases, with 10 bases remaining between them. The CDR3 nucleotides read TGTGCCAGCAGTAGCTGGACGGCAGATACGCAGTATTTT. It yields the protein CASSSWTADTQYF.

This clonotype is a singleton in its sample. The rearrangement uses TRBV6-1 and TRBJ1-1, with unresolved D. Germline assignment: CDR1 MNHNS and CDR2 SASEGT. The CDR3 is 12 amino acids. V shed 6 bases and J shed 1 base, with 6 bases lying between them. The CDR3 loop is CASSSWNTEAFF. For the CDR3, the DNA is TGTGCCAGCAGCTCGTGGAACACTGAAGCTTTCTTT.

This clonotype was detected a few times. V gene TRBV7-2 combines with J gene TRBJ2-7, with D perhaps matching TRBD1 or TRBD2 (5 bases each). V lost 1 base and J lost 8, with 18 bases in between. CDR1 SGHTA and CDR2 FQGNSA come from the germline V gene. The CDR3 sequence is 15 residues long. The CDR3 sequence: CASSLELMGTSQQYF. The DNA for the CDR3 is TGTGCCAGCAGCTTAGAACTAATGGGGACCTCCCAGCAGTACTTC. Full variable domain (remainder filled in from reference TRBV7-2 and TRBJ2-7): GAGVSQSPSNKVTEKGKDVELRCDPISGHTALYWYRQSLGQGLEFLIYFQGNSAPDKSGLPSDRFSAERTGGSVSTLTIQRTQQEDSAVYLCASSLELMGTSQQYFGPGTRLTVT.

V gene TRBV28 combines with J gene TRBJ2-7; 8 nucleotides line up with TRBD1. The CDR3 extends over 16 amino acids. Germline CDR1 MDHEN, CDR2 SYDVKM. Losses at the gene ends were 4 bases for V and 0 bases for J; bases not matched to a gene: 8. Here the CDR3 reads CASSSFRDRSSYEQYF. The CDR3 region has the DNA TGTGCCAGCAGTTCTTTTCGGGACAGGAGCTCCTACGAGCAGTACTTC.

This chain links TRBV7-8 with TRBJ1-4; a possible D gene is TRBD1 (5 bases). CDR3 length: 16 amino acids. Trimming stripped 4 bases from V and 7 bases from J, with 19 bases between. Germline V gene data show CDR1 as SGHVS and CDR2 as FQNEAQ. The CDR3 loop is CASSSSRGTLGEKLFF. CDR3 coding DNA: TGTGCCAGCAGCTCCTCCCGGGGGACTCTCGGTGAAAAACTGTTTTTT. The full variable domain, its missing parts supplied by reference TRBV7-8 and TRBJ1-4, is GAGVSQSPRYKVAKRGQDVALRCDPISGHVSLFWYQQALGQGPEFLTYFQNEAQLDKSGLPSDRFFAERPEGSVSTLKIQRTQQEDSAVYLCASSSSRGTLGEKLFFGSGTQLSVL.

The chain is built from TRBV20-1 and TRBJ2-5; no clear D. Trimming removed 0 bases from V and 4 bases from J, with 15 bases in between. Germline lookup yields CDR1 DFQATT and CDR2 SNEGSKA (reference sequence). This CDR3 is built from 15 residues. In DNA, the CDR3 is TGCAGTGCTAGAGACCCCTCTGGTGTTAGAGAGACCCAGTACTTC. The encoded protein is CSARDPSGVRETQYF.

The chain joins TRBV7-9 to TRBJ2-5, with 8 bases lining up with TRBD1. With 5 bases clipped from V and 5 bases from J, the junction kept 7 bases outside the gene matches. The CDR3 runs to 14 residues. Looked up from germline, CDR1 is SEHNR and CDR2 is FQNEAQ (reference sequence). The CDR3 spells CASSDRGAGETQYF. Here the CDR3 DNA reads TGTGCCAGCAGCGACAGGGGCGCGGGGGAGACCCAGTACTTC.

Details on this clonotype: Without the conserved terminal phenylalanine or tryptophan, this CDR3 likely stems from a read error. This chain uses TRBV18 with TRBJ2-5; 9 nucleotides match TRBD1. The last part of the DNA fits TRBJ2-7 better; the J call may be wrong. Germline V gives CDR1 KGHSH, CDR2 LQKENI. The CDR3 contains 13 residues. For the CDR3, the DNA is TGTGCCAGCTCATTAACAGGGGGCAACGAGCAGTACTGC. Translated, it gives CASSLTGGNEQYC.